This T cell receptor beta chain derives from a study of blood T cell repertoires in COVID-19 (dated by TCRdb to the early 2020s). Broadly, across the study: The collaborator samples originated in the United States, Italy and Spain and spanned the acute and convalescent phases of COVID-19. Deeply sampled blood TCRbeta repertoires from subjects exposed to, actively infected with, or recovered from COVID-19 were included in the dataset. The repertoires were made available in a free public database intended to serve as a resource for research on the immune response to SARS-CoV-2. HLA class I and class II types, where available, came from metadata supplied by the sample provider rather than from assay-based typing. The samples were drawn from two sources: the first 160 participants of the ongoing ImmuneRACE study, and over 1,000 subjects contributed by 6 global collaborators. The sample metadata nearly always contained a de-identified subject ID, COVID-19 status, age in years and sex. The material from the prospective study consisted of cDNA or gDNA derived from T cells, B-cell-depleted T cells, or PBMCs. Broader findings and caveats from the paper: The amount of clinical and demographic metadata varied by source and participant and was provided uncurated.

Whole blood was collected in K2EDTA tubes by collaborating institutions according to the institutions' own protocols. For TCRbeta analysis, collaborators shipped samples as frozen whole blood, isolated PBMCs, or DNA extracted from either of those sample types. A word on this clone: Its antigen remains unidentified. Base-call qualities are not available, and no considerably larger clone is one nucleotide away.

The immunoSEQ Assay, a bias-controlled multiplex PCR, was used to amplify TCRbeta CDR3 regions from genomic DNA. As for the authors' bioinformatics: The number of nucleated cells in each sample was estimated by amplification of reference gene primers within the assay. Sequence reads were collapsed and filtered to measure the absolute abundance of every unique TCRbeta CDR3 rearrangement. For each sample, productive Simpson clonality was calculated by taking the square root of Simpson's diversity index across productive rearrangements. Held by TCRdb, this immuneACCESS table contains in-frame sequences only and omits some clones. Under half of the omission traces to an unresolved V gene where checked; the cause of the rest is unknown. V and J calls and clone size are given by that table; D and trimming were obtained from the DNA. The sample data list some 56,000 clones, and around 80% of these were observed just once. Approximately 7.2% of the sample is held by the ten biggest clonotypes.

Reading from cysteine to phenylalanine, the CDR3 counts 15 amino acids. Only the CDR3 portion is preserved as DNA: 45 bases, with reading frame beginning at the first base. The germline V gene provides CDR1 MGHDK and CDR2 SYGVNS. Compared with germline, V lacks 4 bases and J lacks 5 bases; bases without a gene match: 10. The sequenced sample consisted of peripheral blood. Recombination linked TRBV25-1 to TRBJ2-7; a stretch of 8 junction bases matches TRBD2. The source of this sequence is a man in his 60s with acute or convalescent COVID-19. The CDR3 loop reads CASSVSGGFKNEQYF. DNA sequence: TGTGCCAGCAGTGTAAGCGGGGGCTTCAAGAACGAGCAGTACTTC.